This T cell receptor (beta chain) was identified in a study of blood T cells in healthy people across ages. Findings and limits, study-wide: There were more naive CD4+ cells and higher diversity in long-lived donors than in aged donors.

This clonotype was seen repeatedly, ten times or more. Its antigen is undetermined. V was pared by 4 bases and J by 5 bases, with 17 bases between. The germline V gene has CDR1 MNHNY and CDR2 SVGAGI (reference sequence). This CDR3 contains 15 residues. A second roughly 6 to 11 cycle PCR used barcoded and J-beta primers. TCRdb reprocessed the 5' RACE reads via MiXCR and lists one record per CDR3 protein. The table lists some 760,000 distinct CDR3 sequences, more than 20% of them singletons, with under 4.5% in the top ten. The sample also formed part of further work on T cells of mothers and their children.

The TCR was taken from a boy younger than 18 in good health. The sequenced sample consisted of blood. The rearrangement uses TRBV6-6 and TRBJ1-1; weak D call: TRBD1 (6 bases). CDR3 nucleotides: TGTGCCAGCAGTTCCTTTACGGGGGCGCGAACTGAAGCTTTCTTT. Encoded protein: CASSSFTGARTEAFF.